The table lists the clone carrying this T cell receptor (beta chain) with many counts. The source of the sample is a study of breast tumors, draining lymph nodes, adjacent tissues. Trimming stripped 6 bases from V and 0 bases from J, with 8 bases between. The CDR3 runs 13 residues. Germline assignment: CDR1 LNHDA and CDR2 SQIVND (reference sequence). Breast cancer patients provided tissue from their axillary draining lymph nodes. TCRdb fed the multiplex PCR reads into MiXCR, producing one record per CDR3 protein. The sample consists of 200,000 or so distinct CDR3 sequences, around a third of them appearing once.

The clonotype comes from a female donor with breast cancer. Some clones in this sample may be carry-over from other donors' samples. Specimen: axillary lymph node tissue. V and J are TRBV19 and TRBJ2-5; D is unresolved. CDR3 residues: CASSGANQETQYF. The CDR3 nucleotides read TGTGCCAGTAGCGGCGCCAACCAAGAGACCCAGTACTTC.